This TCR beta chain is from a study of cytomegalovirus exposure and HLA in healthy donors. As for the study in general: Ancestry clustering placed about 80% of around 400 genotyped donors in the Caucasian-associated cluster.

Notes on the study in general: TCR beta V- and J-gene trimming was later associated with a missense DCLRE1C variant. Rare TCR sequences dominated, though some public TCRs recurred in many donors.

The CDR3 has 13 residues. The V end was cut by 2 bases, the J end by 5 bases, with 6 bases between. CDR1 SGHVS and CDR2 FQNEAQ come from the germline V gene. PCR employed 60 Vbeta and 13 Jbeta primers. Sequencing used immunoSEQ multiplex PCR; TCRdb keeps in-frame clones, though not all of them. Among fewer than 150,000 clones listed, about 80% were seen once. This clone came up once. Its specificity is unknown. The sample consisted of PBMCs. The TCR comes from a man aged 30 to 39 in good health and CMV-seronegative. The chain uses TRBV7-8 and TRBJ2-2, with TRBD2 as a possible D gene (5 bases). The CDR3 here is CASSLRETGELFF. CDR3 in DNA: TGTGCCAGCAGCTTAAGGGAGACCGGGGAGCTGTTTTTT.